Presented here are 11 T cell receptor beta chains from one specimen sequenced in a study of identical twins. TCRdb recomputed calls from the 5' RACE reads with MiXCR, one row per CDR3 protein. The sample consists of approximately 700,000 distinct CDR3 sequences, 15% to 20% of them appearing once. These same records also appear under a second study, on T cells expressing NK-cell markers.

The sample consisted of PBMCs. All receptors come from a woman aged 18-29 years in good health.

The J gene is TRBJ2-3, the V gene TRBV6-1; no definite D call. Trimming stripped 6 bases from V and 9 bases from J, with 22 bases between. The CDR3 loop spans 15 amino acids. Germline CDR1 MNHNS, CDR2 SASEGT. The CDR3 sequence: CASSPQPSAGQTQYF. DNA for the CDR3: TGTGCCAGCAGCCCCCAACCCTCCGCTGGGCAAACGCAGTATTTT.

This clonotype was picked up a small number of times. J is TRBJ2-1 and V is TRBV20-1; TRBD2 is a possible D gene (7 bases). Germline V gene sequence: CDR1 DFQATT, CDR2 SNEGSKA (reference sequence). Trimming removed 3 bases from V and 7 bases from J, with 16 bases in between. The length of the CDR3 is 14 residues. The CDR3 region is CSASRFGGRNEQFF. CDR3 in DNA: TGCAGTGCTAGTCGATTCGGGGGGCGGAATGAGCAGTTCTTC.

This chain connects TRBV11-2 to TRBJ2-1; no clear D gene. The CDR3 sequence is 14 residues long. Germline assignment: CDR1 SGHAT and CDR2 FQNNGV. Trimming shortened V by 2 bases and J by 4 bases, and 9 bases separated the two germline ends. The DNA of the CDR3 is TGTGCCAGCAGCTTACCCGCATATTACAATGAGCAGTTCTTC. It translates to CASSLPAYYNEQFF.

The V gene is TRBV7-9, the J gene TRBJ2-2; TRBD2 is a possible D gene (6 bases). The germline V gene has CDR1 SEHNR and CDR2 FQNEAQ (reference sequence). V lost 6 bases and J 7 bases, leaving 15 bases between the germline ends. CDR3 length: 14 amino acids. As DNA, the CDR3 is TGTGCCAGCAGAATACGGGGGATCGACGGGGAGCTGTTTTTT. It encodes CASRIRGIDGELFF.

This clonotype was seen only a few times. The V and J genes are TRBV15 and TRBJ2-3; D unclear. V lost 1 base and J lost 2, with 13 bases in between. The CDR3 totals 16 residues. Germline V gene lookup returns CDR1 LNHNV and CDR2 YYDKDF (reference sequence). CDR3 loop: CATSRGLADFTDTQYF. The CDR3 DNA reads as TGTGCCACCAGCAGAGGCTTAGCTGATTTCACAGATACGCAGTATTTT.

In this sample, this clonotype turned up a few times. The chain joins TRBV2 to TRBJ2-2; D remains ambiguous. The germline CDR1 and CDR2 sequences are SNHLY and FYNNEI. The CDR3 has 13 amino acids. Trimming stripped 8 bases from V and 0 bases from J, with 7 bases between. In DNA, the CDR3 is TGTGCCAGCGGGCAGACGAACACCGGGGAGCTGTTTTTT. It codes for CASGQTNTGELFF. The entire variable domain, with the rest obtained from reference TRBV2 and TRBJ2-2, is as follows: EPEVTQTPSHQVTQMGQEVILRCVPISNHLYFYWYRQILGQKVEFLVSFYNNEISEKSEIFDDQFSVERPDGSNFTLKIRSTKLEDSAMYFCASGQTNTGELFFGEGSRLTVL.

This clonotype has only a few counts. The V call is TRBV20-1, the J call TRBJ2-5, with 13 bases aligning to TRBD2. V shed 0 bases, J shed 2 bases, and the junction held 18 bases outside the gene matches. This CDR3 has 21 amino acids. The germline CDR1 and CDR2 sequences are DFQATT and SNEGSKA (reference sequence). In nucleotides, the CDR3 is TGCAGTGCTAGAGATCATTCGCCGGGGGGGACTAGCGGGACGCAGCAAGAGACCCAGTACTTC. Its translation is CSARDHSPGGTSGTQQETQYF.

About this clonotype itself: Germline is not matched at one junction end, which may reflect a read error. The chain couples TRBV20-1 to TRBJ2-4, with D uncertain. The CDR3 length is 13 residues. Germline CDR1 reads DFQATT; CDR2 reads SNEGSKA (reference sequence). CDR3 sequence (DNA): TGCAGTGCTATTAGCAGAGCCGAAAACATTCAGTACTTC. Translating gives CSAISRAENIQYF.

This clonotype was observed a few times. The gene calls are TRBV7-2 and TRBJ2-3, with D perhaps TRBD2 (7 bases). The germline CDR1 and CDR2 sequences are SGHTA and FQGNSA. Trimming took off 2 bases at V and 6 bases at J, with 21 bases between the two ends. The CDR3 consists of 17 residues. The DNA of the CDR3 is TGTGCCAGCAGCTTAAGGGGGGGGGCCCTGCACGGGGATACGCAGTATTTT. Translated: CASSLRGGALHGDTQYF.

This clonotype was seen only a few times. This rearrangement joins TRBV7-8 to TRBJ2-7; weak D call: TRBD1 (5 bases). CDR1 and CDR2 (germline): SGHVS, FQNEAQ. This CDR3 is 17 amino acids long. Trimming left V 3 bases short and J 0 bases short, with 18 bases between. In DNA, the CDR3 is TGTGCCAGCAGCTTCGACAGCATGGGTTTTAGCTCCTACGAGCAGTACTTC. It specifies CASSFDSMGFSSYEQYF.

This clonotype has more than one count but fewer than ten. The chain is built from TRBV18 and TRBJ1-1; D may be TRBD1 (5 bases). The V end lost 1 base, the J end lost 3 bases, and 9 bases lay between the germline ends. Germline V gene lookup returns CDR1 KGHSH and CDR2 LQKENI. The CDR3 is 14 amino acids. CDR3 DNA: TGTGCCAGCTCACCACTTCCGGGGGACACTGAAGCTTTCTTT. Protein sequence: CASSPLPGDTEAFF. Full variable domain (outside the CDR3, taken from reference TRBV18 and TRBJ1-1): NAGVMQNPRHLVRRRGQEARLRCSPMKGHSHVYWYRQLPEEGLKFMVYLQKENIIDESGMPKERFSAEFPKEGPSILRIQQVVRGDSAAYFCASSPLPGDTEAFFGQGTRLTVV.